Below, 14 T cell receptor beta chains from the same sample are listed, as sequenced in a study of blood T cell repertoires in COVID-19. The protocol was immunoSEQ multiplex PCR, while the TCRdb copy is restricted to in-frame clones and leaves out a portion. The table records a few hundred thousand clones, about 89% of them present only once. Sequencing was performed on peripheral blood. The receptors derive from a man aged 35-49 years who had recovered from COVID-19.

This clone was seen more than once but under ten times. This chain links TRBV19 with TRBJ2-2, with TRBD1 matching 8 bases. V trimming: 4 bases; J trimming: 7 bases; junction bases outside the gene matches: 8. This CDR3 contains 15 residues. Germline loops: CDR1 LNHDA, CDR2 SQIVND (reference sequence). CDR3 nucleotides: TGTGCCAGTAGTAGGACAGGGTTTACGGACGGGGAGCTGTTTTTT. Translation: CASSRTGFTDGELFF.

V and J are TRBV29-1 and TRBJ2-3, with 9 bases matching TRBD2. CDR1 SQVTM and CDR2 ANQGSEA come from the germline V gene. V was clipped by 4 bases and J by 4 bases; unmatched bases: 6. This CDR3 spans 14 amino acids. CDR3 protein: CSVVNSGSADTQYF. CDR3 DNA: TGCAGCGTTGTTAATAGCGGGAGCGCAGATACGCAGTATTTT.

This chain joins TRBV6-2 or TRBV6-3 and TRBJ1-1, with D possibly matching TRBD1 (5 bases). Trimming stripped 6 bases from V and 5 bases from J, with 13 bases between. The CDR3 totals 13 residues. CDR1 and CDR2 from the germline V gene are MNHEY and SVGEGT. The CDR3 sequence: CASSRTRGTEAFF. CDR3 bases: TGTGCCAGCAGCCGAACGCGGGGGACTGAAGCTTTCTTT.

V usage is TRBV9 and J usage is TRBJ2-7; D may be TRBD1 (5 bases). CDR3 size: 16 residues. Trimming left V 0 bases short and J 4 bases short, with 17 bases between. Germline V CDR1 and CDR2: SGDLS, YYNGEE. In nucleotides, the CDR3 is TGTGCCAGCAGCGTAGGTGGAAGAACAGGCGGTTACGAGCAGTACTTC. Residues: CASSVGGRTGGYEQYF. Based on the CDR3 plus reference TRBV9 and TRBJ2-7, the full variable domain is DSGVTQTPKHLITATGQRVTLRCSPRSGDLSVYWYQQSLDQGLQFLIQYYNGEERAKGNILERFSAQQFPDLHSELNLSSLELGDSALYFCASSVGGRTGGYEQYFGPGTRLTVT.

The chain combines TRBV7-2 with TRBJ2-4, with 10 bases that match TRBD2. With 2 bases clipped from V and 1 base from J, the junction kept 11 bases outside the gene matches. CDR3 length: 19 amino acids. Germline values: CDR1 SGHTA, CDR2 FQGNSA. In nucleotides, the CDR3 is TGTGCCAGCAGCTTACGGTTTCTAGCGGGGGAGATTGCCAAAAACATTCAGTACTTC. This translates into CASSLRFLAGEIAKNIQYF.

This clone was counted at least ten times. The chain carries TRBV5-1 and TRBJ2-7; 7 bases are a match to TRBD2. The CDR3 contains 14 residues. The V and J ends lost 4 bases and 4 bases, in that order; junction bases with no gene match: 8. Per germline, CDR1 SGHRS and CDR2 YFSETQ. The CDR3 nucleotides are TGCGCCAGCAGCGGGAGGGGTGATTTATACGAGCAGTACTTC. Its translation: CASSGRGDLYEQYF.

The DNA for the CDR3 is TGTGCCAGCAGTTACTCGATTGGGACTAGCGGGGGATTCACAGATACGCAGTATTTT. Its translation: CASSYSIGTSGGFTDTQYF. This sequence joins TRBV6-2 or TRBV6-3 and TRBJ2-3, with TRBD2 identical over 14 bases. From germline, CDR1 is MNHEY and CDR2 SVGEGT. The J segment lost 2 bases and the V segment lost 0 bases, leaving 7 bases of the junction unmatched. The CDR3 covers 19 residues.

The chain is built from TRBV6-5 and TRBJ2-7; 8 bases match TRBD1. Germline CDR1 reads MNHEY; CDR2 reads SVGAGI. V was clipped by 7 bases and J by 6 bases; unmatched bases: 8. The CDR3 is made up of 13 amino acids. CDR3 residues: CASTPGQEGEQYF. The CDR3 coding sequence is TGTGCCAGCACCCCGGGACAGGAAGGCGAGCAGTACTTC.

The chain links TRBV20-1 to TRBJ2-1; TRBD2 matches at 8 bases. The CDR3 has 14 residues. Per germline, CDR1 DFQATT and CDR2 SNEGSKA (reference sequence). The V segment lost 3 bases and the J segment 3 bases; nucleotides outside the gene matches: 4. CDR3 bases: TGCAGTGCTAGTTTACTAGCGGTCTACAATGAGCAGTTCTTC. Amino acids: CSASLLAVYNEQFF.

This chain links TRBV7-2 with TRBJ2-7, with 10 bases aligning to TRBD2. Germline-derived CDR1 and CDR2 are SGHTA and FQGNSA. The CDR3 sequence is 15 residues long. After removal of 8 bases from V and 2 bases from J, the junction contained 9 bases not matched to a gene. The chain's CDR3 is CASSTLAGDTYEQYF. DNA for the CDR3: TGTGCCAGCTCGACTCTAGCGGGGGATACCTACGAGCAGTACTTC.

The chain has TRBV18 and TRBJ2-7, with 7 bases fitting TRBD1. The CDR3 has 14 residues. Trimming removed 4 bases from V and 2 bases from J; junction bases left unmatched: 5. Germline lookup yields CDR1 KGHSH and CDR2 LQKENI. The CDR3 DNA reads as TGTGCCAGCTCACAGGGGGCTCTAACCTACGAGCAGTACTTC. Protein: CASSQGALTYEQYF.

V and J are TRBV4-3 and TRBJ2-7; D is uncertain. The CDR3 extends over 13 amino acids. Germline CDR1 reads LGHNA; CDR2 reads YSLEER. Trimming stripped 0 bases from V and 3 bases from J, with 6 bases between. CDR3 region: CASSQDRIYEQYF. The CDR3 bases are TGCGCCAGCAGCCAAGATAGAATCTACGAGCAGTACTTC.

The gene calls are TRBV3-1 (or the pseudogene TRBV3-2) and TRBJ2-7, with TRBD1 matching 7 bases. CDR1 and CDR2 (germline): LGHDT, YNNKEL (reference sequence). The CDR3 covers 14 residues. The V gene end was trimmed by 1 base and the J gene end by 4 bases; junction bases not matched to a gene: 4. This chain's CDR3 is CASSQAGQKYEQYF. The CDR3 nucleotides read TGTGCCAGCAGCCAAGCGGGACAGAAATACGAGCAGTACTTC.

The gene calls are TRBV7-9 and TRBJ2-7; 7 bases map to TRBD2. Germline V gene sequence: CDR1 SEHNR, CDR2 FQNEAQ (reference sequence). V shed 3 bases, J shed 3 bases, and the junction held 8 bases outside the gene matches. The CDR3 loop spans 15 amino acids. The CDR3 DNA reads TGTGCCAGCAGCTTGGGAGGGGTAGGATTCTACGAGCAGTACTTC. The encoded protein is CASSLGGVGFYEQYF. The whole variable domain, remainder taken from reference TRBV7-9 and TRBJ2-7, is DTGVSQNPRHKITKRGQNVTFRCDPISEHNRLYWYRQTLGQGPEFLTYFQNEAQLEKSRLLSDRFSAERPKGSFSTLEIQRTEQGDSAMYLCASSLGGVGFYEQYFGPGTRLTVT.